By share, the clone carrying this TCR beta chain ranks as medium-sized (0.01 to 0.1%). CDR3 length: 15 amino acids. V trimming: 5 bases; J trimming: 1 base; junction bases outside the gene matches: 6. Looked up from germline, CDR1 is SGDLS and CDR2 is YYNGEE. TCRdb's copy holds only in-frame clones and misses some; the assay was immunoSEQ multiplex PCR. The sample includes about 1,800 clones, 22% of them seen just once. The sample comes from a study of T cells in localized non-small cell lung cancer. Sequenced here: normal lung tissue next to the tumor, sampled before any cancer treatment. The clonotype originates from a man aged 40 to 75 with stage II lung adenocarcinoma. This chain uses TRBV9 with TRBJ1-2; 9 nucleotides line up with TRBD1. The CDR3 bases are TGTGCCAGCAGTGCTGGGACAGGGCTTAACTATGGCTACACCTTC. Translating gives CASSAGTGLNYGYTF. Full variable domain (outside the CDR3, taken from reference TRBV9 and TRBJ1-2): DSGVTQTPKHLITATGQRVTLRCSPRSGDLSVYWYQQSLDQGLQFLIQYYNGEERAKGNILERFSAQQFPDLHSELNLSSLELGDSALYFCASSAGTGLNYGYTFGSGTRLTVV.